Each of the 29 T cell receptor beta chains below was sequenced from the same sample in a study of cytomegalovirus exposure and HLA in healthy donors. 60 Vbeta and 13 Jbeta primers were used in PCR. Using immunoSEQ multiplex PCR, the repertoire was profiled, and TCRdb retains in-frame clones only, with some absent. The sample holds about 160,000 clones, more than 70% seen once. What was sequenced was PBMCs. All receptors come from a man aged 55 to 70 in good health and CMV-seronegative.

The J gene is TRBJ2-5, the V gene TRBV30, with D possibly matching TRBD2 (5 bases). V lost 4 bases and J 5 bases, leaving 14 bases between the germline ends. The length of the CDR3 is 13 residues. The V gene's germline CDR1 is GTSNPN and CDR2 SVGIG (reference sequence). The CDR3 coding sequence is TGTGCCTGGACCCAAGGGAGAGGGGAGACCCAGTACTTC. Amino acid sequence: CAWTQGRGETQYF.

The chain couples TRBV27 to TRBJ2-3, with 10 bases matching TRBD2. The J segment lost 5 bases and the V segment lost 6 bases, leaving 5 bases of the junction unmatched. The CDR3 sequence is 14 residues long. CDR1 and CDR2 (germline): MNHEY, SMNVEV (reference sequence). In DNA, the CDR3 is TGTGCCAGCAGGACAGCGGGAGGGCTAGATACGCAGTATTTT. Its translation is CASRTAGGLDTQYF.

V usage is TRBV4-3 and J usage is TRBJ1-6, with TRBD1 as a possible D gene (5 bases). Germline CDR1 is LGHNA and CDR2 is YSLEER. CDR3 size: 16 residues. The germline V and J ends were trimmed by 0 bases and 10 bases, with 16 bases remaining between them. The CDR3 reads CASSQDPRGRGSPLHF. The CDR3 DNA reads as TGCGCCAGCAGCCAAGACCCCCGCGGTAGGGGATCACCCCTCCACTTT.

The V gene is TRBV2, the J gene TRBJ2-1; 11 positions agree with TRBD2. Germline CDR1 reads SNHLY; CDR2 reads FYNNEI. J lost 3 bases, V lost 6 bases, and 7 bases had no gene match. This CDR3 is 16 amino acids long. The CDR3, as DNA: TGTGCCAGCAGGGATCTGCTAGCGGGAGGCTACAATGAGCAGTTCTTC. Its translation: CASRDLLAGGYNEQFF.

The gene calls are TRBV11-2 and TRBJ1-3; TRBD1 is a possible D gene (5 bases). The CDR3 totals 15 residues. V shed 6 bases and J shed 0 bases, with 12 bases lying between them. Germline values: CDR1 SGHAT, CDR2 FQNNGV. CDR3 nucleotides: TGTGCCAGCAGGCTACGGGGGGGCTCTGGAAACACCATATATTTT. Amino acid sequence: CASRLRGGSGNTIYF.

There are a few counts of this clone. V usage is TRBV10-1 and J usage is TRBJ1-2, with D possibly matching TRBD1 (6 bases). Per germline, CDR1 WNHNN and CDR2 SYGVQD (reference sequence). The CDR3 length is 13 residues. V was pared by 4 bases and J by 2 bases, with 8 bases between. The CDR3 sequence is CASSGQENYGYTF. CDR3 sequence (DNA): TGCGCCAGCAGTGGACAGGAAAACTATGGCTACACCTTC.

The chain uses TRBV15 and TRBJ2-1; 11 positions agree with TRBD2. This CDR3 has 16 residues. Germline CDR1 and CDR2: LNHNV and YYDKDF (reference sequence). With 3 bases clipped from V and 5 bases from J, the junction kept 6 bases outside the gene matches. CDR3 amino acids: CATSSGIAGGNNEQFF. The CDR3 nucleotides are TGTGCCACCAGCAGTGGGATAGCGGGGGGGAACAATGAGCAGTTCTTC.

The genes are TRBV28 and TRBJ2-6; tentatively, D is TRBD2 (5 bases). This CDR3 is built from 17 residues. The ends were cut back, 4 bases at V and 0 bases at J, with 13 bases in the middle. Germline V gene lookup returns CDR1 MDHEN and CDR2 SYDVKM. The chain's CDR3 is CASSSGGTSSGANVLTF. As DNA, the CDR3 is TGTGCCAGCAGTTCCGGCGGAACTAGCTCTGGGGCCAACGTCCTGACTTTC.

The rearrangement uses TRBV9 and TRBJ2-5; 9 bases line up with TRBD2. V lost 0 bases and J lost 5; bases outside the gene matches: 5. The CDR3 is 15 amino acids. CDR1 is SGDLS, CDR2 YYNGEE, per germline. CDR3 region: CASSVGPTSGETQYF. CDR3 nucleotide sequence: TGTGCCAGCAGCGTAGGGCCTACTAGCGGGGAGACCCAGTACTTC.

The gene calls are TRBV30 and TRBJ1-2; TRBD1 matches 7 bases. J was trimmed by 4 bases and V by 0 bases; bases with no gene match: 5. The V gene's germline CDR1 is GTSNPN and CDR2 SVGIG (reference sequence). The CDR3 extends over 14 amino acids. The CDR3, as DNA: TGTGCCTGGAGTGTACTGGACAGGTTCTATGGCTACACCTTC. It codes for CAWSVLDRFYGYTF.

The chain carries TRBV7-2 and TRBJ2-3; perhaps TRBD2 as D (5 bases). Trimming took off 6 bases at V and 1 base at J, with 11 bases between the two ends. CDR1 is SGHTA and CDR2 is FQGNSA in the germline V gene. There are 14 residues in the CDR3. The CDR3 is CASRGGRGTDTQYF. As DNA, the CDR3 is TGTGCCAGCAGGGGTGGGCGGGGCACAGATACGCAGTATTTT.

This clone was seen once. CDR3 region: CASSADRGSDTEAFF. The CDR3 DNA is TGTGCCAGCAGCGCAGACAGGGGCTCTGACACTGAAGCTTTCTTT. The chain uses TRBV7-6 and TRBJ1-1, with 8 bases matching TRBD1. The CDR3 is 15 residues long. The germline gives CDR1 SGHVS, CDR2 FNYEAQ. Unmatched junction bases numbered 8, after V lost 5 bases and J lost 3 bases.

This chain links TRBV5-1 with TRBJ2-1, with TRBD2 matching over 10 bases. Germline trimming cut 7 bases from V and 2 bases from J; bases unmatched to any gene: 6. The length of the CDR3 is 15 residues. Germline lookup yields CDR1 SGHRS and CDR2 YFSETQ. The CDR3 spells CASAPSGRTYNEQFF. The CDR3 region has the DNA TGCGCCAGCGCACCTAGCGGGAGAACCTACAATGAGCAGTTCTTC. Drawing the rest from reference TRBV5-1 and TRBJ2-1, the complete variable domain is KAGVTQTPRYLIKTRGQQVTLSCSPISGHRSVSWYQQTPGQGLQFLFEYFSETQRNKGNFPGRFSGRQFSNSRSEMNVSTLELGDSALYLCASAPSGRTYNEQFFGPGTRLTVL.

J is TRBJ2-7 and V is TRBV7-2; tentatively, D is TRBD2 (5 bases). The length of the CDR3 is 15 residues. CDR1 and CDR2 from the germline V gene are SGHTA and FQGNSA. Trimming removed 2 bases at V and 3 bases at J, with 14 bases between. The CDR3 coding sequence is TGTGCCAGCAGCTTATCTTTGGGAGCCCACTACGAGCAGTACTTC. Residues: CASSLSLGAHYEQYF.

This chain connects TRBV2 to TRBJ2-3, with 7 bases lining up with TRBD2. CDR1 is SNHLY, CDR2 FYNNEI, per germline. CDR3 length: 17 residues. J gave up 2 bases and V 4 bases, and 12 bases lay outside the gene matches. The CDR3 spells CASSALASAGATDTQYF. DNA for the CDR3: TGTGCCAGCAGTGCCTTAGCCAGCGCGGGAGCCACAGATACGCAGTATTTT.

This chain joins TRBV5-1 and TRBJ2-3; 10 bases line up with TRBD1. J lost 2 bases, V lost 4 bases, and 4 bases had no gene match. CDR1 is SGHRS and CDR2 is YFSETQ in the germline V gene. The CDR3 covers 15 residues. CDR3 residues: CASSQGQGSTDTQYF. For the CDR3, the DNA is TGCGCCAGCAGCCAGGGACAGGGGTCCACAGATACGCAGTATTTT.

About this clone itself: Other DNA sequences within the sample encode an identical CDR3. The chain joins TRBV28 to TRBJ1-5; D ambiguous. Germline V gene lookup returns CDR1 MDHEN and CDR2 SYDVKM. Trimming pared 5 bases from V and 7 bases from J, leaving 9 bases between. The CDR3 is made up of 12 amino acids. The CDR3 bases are TGTGCCAGCAGTACCGGACTGCAGCCCCAGCATTTT. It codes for CASSTGLQPQHF.

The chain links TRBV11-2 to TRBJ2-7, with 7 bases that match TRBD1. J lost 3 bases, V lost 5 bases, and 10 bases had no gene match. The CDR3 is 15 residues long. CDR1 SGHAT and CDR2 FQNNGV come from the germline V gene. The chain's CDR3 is CASSPSRDRYYEQYF. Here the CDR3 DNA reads TGTGCCAGCAGCCCCTCCCGGGACAGATACTACGAGCAGTACTTC.

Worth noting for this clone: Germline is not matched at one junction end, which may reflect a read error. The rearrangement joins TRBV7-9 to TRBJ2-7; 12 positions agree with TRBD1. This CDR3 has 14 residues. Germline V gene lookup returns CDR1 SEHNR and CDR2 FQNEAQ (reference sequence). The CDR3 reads CSSSQGTGGGEQYF. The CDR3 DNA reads TGTTCCAGCAGTCAAGGGACAGGGGGCGGCGAGCAGTACTTC.

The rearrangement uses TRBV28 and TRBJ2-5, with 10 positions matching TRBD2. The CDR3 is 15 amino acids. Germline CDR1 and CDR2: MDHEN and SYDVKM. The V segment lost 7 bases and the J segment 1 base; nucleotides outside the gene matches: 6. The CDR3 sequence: CASIESGRAQETQYF. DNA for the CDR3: TGTGCCAGCATTGAGAGCGGGAGGGCCCAAGAGACCCAGTACTTC. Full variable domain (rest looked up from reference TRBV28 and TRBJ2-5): DVKVTQSSRYLVKRTGEKVFLECVQDMDHENMFWYRQDPGLGLRLIYFSYDVKMKEKGDIPEGYSVSREKKERFSLILESASTNQTSMYLCASIESGRAQETQYFGPGTRLLVL.

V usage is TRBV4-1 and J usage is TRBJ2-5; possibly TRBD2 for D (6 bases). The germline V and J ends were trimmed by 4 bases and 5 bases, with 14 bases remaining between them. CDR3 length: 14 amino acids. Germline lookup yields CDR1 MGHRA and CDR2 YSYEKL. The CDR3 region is CASSPPWGVETQYF. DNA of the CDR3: TGCGCCAGCAGCCCCCCTTGGGGGGTGGAGACCCAGTACTTC.

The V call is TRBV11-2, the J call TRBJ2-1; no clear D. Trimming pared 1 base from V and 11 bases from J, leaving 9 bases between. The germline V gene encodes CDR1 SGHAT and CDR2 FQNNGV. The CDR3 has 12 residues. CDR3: CASSLVSMQQFF. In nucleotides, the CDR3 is TGTGCCAGCAGCTTAGTTAGTATGCAGCAGTTCTTC.

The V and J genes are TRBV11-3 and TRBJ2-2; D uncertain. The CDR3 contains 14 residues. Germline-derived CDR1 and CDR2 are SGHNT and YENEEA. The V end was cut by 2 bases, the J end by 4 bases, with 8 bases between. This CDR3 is CASSLTRGTGELFF. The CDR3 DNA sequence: TGTGCCAGCAGCTTAACCCGAGGCACCGGGGAGCTGTTTTTT.

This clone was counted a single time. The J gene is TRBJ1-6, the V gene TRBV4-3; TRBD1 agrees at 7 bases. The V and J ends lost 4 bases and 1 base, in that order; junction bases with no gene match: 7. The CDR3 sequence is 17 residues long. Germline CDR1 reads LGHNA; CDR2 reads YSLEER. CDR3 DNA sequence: TGCGCCAGCAGCCGAGACTTGACAGGGTCCTATAATTCACCCCTCCACTTT. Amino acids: CASSRDLTGSYNSPLHF.

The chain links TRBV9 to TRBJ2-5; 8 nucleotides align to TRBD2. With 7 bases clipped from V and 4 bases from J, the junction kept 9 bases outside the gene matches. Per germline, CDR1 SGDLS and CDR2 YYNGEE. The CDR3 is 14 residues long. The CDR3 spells CASALGLAGETQYF. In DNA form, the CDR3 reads TGTGCCAGCGCCCTAGGACTAGCAGGAGAGACCCAGTACTTC.

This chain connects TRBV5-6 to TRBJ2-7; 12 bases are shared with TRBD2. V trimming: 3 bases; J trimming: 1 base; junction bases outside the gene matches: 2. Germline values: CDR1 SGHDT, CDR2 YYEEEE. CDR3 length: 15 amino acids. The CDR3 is CASSSLAGGSYEQYF. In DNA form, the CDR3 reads TGTGCCAGCAGCTCGCTAGCGGGGGGGTCCTACGAGCAGTACTTC.

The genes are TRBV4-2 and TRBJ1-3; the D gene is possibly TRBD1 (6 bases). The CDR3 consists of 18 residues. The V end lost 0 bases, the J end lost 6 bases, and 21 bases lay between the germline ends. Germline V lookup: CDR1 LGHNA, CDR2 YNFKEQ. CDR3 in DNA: TGTGCCAGCAGCCAAGATGGTGGCTTGGGGCAGGGGAAAAACACCATATATTTT. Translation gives CASSQDGGLGQGKNTIYF.

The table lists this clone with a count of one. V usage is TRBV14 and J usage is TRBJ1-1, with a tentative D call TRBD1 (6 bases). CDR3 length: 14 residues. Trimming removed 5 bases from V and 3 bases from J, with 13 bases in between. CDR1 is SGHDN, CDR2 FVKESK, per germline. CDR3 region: CASSFPGGHTEAFF. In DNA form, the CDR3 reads TGTGCCAGCAGCTTTCCGGGGGGCCACACTGAAGCTTTCTTT.

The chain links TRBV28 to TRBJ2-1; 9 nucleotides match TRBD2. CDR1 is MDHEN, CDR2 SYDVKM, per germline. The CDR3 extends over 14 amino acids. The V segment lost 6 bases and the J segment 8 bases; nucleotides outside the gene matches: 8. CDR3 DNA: TGTGCCAGCAGCGGTAGCGGGAGTCCCCATGAGCAGTTCTTC. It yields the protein CASSGSGSPHEQFF.